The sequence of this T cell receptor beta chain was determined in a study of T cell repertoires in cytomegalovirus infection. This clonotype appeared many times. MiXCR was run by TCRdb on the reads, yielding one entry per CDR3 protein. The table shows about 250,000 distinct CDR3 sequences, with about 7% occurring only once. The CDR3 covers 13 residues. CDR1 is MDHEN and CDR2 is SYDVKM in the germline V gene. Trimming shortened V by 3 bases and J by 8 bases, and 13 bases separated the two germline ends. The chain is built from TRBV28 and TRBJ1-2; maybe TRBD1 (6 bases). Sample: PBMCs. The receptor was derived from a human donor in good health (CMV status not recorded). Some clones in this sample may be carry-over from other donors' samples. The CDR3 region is CASSFSQGGGYTF. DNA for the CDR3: TGTGCCAGCAGTTTTTCACAGGGTGGCGGCTACACCTTC.